The 23 T cell receptor beta chains in this list originate from one sample, sequenced in a study of blood T cell repertoires in COVID-19. Repertoires were generated with immunoSEQ multiplex PCR, while TCRdb's copy carries only in-frame clones and drops some. The repertoire has about 310,000 clones, about 90% of them found once; the top ten carry less than 9.5%. The sequenced sample consisted of peripheral blood. These receptors came from a woman aged 50 to 60 who had recovered from COVID-19.

The gene calls are TRBV18 and TRBJ2-2, with 8 bases aligning to TRBD1. This CDR3 is built from 15 residues. Germline assignment: CDR1 KGHSH and CDR2 LQKENI. V shed 5 bases and J 1 base; nucleotides not matched to a gene: 3. As DNA, the CDR3 is TGTGCCAGCTCAAGCGGACAGGGGAACACCGGGGAGCTGTTTTTT. Protein: CASSSGQGNTGELFF.

The genes are TRBV7-9 and TRBJ1-1; tentatively, D is TRBD1 (5 bases). The V gene lost 5 bases and the J gene lost 0 bases, with 16 bases spanning the gap. Germline-derived CDR1 and CDR2 are SEHNR and FQNEAQ (reference sequence). The CDR3 runs 16 residues. Written as DNA, the CDR3 is TGTGCCAGCAGCCCCCGTGCCGGGGGAATGAACACTGAAGCTTTCTTT. Translated, it gives CASSPRAGGMNTEAFF.

The chain joins TRBV14 to TRBJ1-2; D remains ambiguous. Germline-derived CDR1 and CDR2 are SGHDN and FVKESK. The CDR3 is made up of 12 amino acids. The germline V and J ends were trimmed by 4 bases and 8 bases, with 11 bases remaining between them. The CDR3 nucleotides read TGTGCCAGCAGCCTCAAGAGAGGGGGCTACACCTTC. Its protein is CASSLKRGGYTF.

The chain has TRBV27 and TRBJ1-1, with TRBD1 identical over 8 bases. Germline V lookup: CDR1 MNHEY, CDR2 SMNVEV (reference sequence). The ends lost 10 bases at V and 4 bases at J; junction bases unmatched: 11. CDR3 size: 14 residues. Here the CDR3 reads CATSSGGAGTEAFF. CDR3 DNA sequence: TGTGCCACCTCGTCAGGGGGCGCAGGCACTGAAGCTTTCTTT.

The table lists this clone with a count of one. The V call is TRBV20-1, the J call TRBJ1-2; unclear D gene. The germline gives CDR1 DFQATT, CDR2 SNEGSKA (reference sequence). The CDR3 is 10 amino acids. Trimming cost V 6 bases and J 7 bases, with 9 bases left between them. The DNA for the CDR3 is TGCAGTGCCCAGGCGGGTGGCTACACCTTC. Translation gives CSAQAGGYTF.

The V call is TRBV15, the J call TRBJ1-4, with D perhaps matching TRBD1 (6 bases). CDR1 is LNHNV and CDR2 is YYDKDF in the germline V gene (reference sequence). Trimming removed 4 bases at V and 6 bases at J, with 21 bases between. CDR3 size: 17 residues. The CDR3 DNA is TGTGCCACCAGCACAACGTCGGGACACCTTTTTGATGAAAAACTGTTTTTT. The encoded protein is CATSTTSGHLFDEKLFF.

This clone appeared a single time. The chain links TRBV28 to TRBJ1-1; TRBD1 matches at 8 bases. Germline CDR1 MDHEN, CDR2 SYDVKM. The CDR3 contains 14 residues. Germline trimming cut 8 bases from V and 7 bases from J; bases unmatched to any gene: 12. The CDR3, as DNA: TGTGCCAGCGAAGCCAGGGGGCCCCATGGTGAAGCTTTCTTT. As protein: CASEARGPHGEAFF.

This rearrangement joins TRBV6-2 or TRBV6-3 to TRBJ1-5; unclear D gene. V was clipped by 4 bases and J by 5 bases, with 9 bases between them. Germline CDR1 reads MNHEY; CDR2 reads SVGEGT. The CDR3 is 13 amino acids. The CDR3 DNA is TGTGCCAGCAGTTCTTTTTCTGATCAGCCCCAGCATTTT. Protein: CASSSFSDQPQHF.

The rearrangement links TRBV29-1 to TRBJ1-2; maybe TRBD1 (5 bases). Trimming shortened V by 4 bases and J by 8 bases, and 11 bases separated the two germline ends. Germline lookup yields CDR1 SQVTM and CDR2 ANQGSEA. The CDR3 runs 11 residues. The CDR3 loop is CSVGQLGGYTF. In nucleotides, the CDR3 is TGCAGCGTTGGACAGCTAGGGGGCTACACCTTC.

The V gene is TRBV24-1, the J gene TRBJ2-2, with 11 bases fitting TRBD2. Germline values: CDR1 KGHDR, CDR2 SFDVKD. The CDR3 is 17 residues long. The V gene end was trimmed by 2 bases and the J gene end by 0 bases; junction bases not matched to a gene: 1. The CDR3 DNA sequence: TGTGCCACCAGTGATTCACTAGCGGGGGCGAACACCGGGGAGCTGTTTTTT. Protein product: CATSDSLAGANTGELFF.

The rearrangement links TRBV2 to TRBJ2-1; D unresolved. V dropped 6 bases and J dropped 0 bases, with 6 bases sitting between them. CDR3 length equals 13 residues. The V gene's germline CDR1 is SNHLY and CDR2 FYNNEI. The chain's CDR3 is CASSLSSYNEQFF. The CDR3, as DNA: TGTGCCAGCAGCCTTAGCTCCTACAATGAGCAGTTCTTC.

The gene calls are TRBV4-1 and TRBJ2-7; 9 bases fit TRBD1. CDR3 length equals 16 residues. CDR1 is MGHRA and CDR2 is YSYEKL in the germline V gene. J lost 2 bases, V lost 2 bases, and 7 bases had no gene match. The CDR3 DNA reads as TGCGCCAGCAGCCAATGGCCGGGGACAGGGCCCTACGAGCAGTACTTC. Protein product: CASSQWPGTGPYEQYF.

This clone has a single count. The chain carries TRBV2 and TRBJ1-1; D unresolved. V lost 10 bases and J 1 base, leaving 10 bases between the germline ends. Looked up from germline, CDR1 is SNHLY and CDR2 is FYNNEI. This CDR3 has 12 amino acids. CDR3 sequence reads: CANRRENTEAFF. DNA for the CDR3: TGTGCCAACCGACGGGAGAACACTGAAGCTTTCTTT.

This chain joins TRBV18 and TRBJ1-4, with 7 bases that match TRBD1. This CDR3 contains 14 residues. V was pared by 3 bases and J by 4 bases, with 2 bases of the junction left unmatched. Germline values: CDR1 KGHSH, CDR2 LQKENI. The DNA of the CDR3 is TGTGCCAGCTCACCCCGGGACAGTAATGAAAAACTGTTTTTT. This encodes CASSPRDSNEKLFF.

The V and J genes are TRBV5-4 and TRBJ2-2, with TRBD2 matching over 11 bases. Looked up from germline, CDR1 is SGHNT and CDR2 is YYREEE (reference sequence). The ends lost 0 bases at V and 5 bases at J; junction bases unmatched: 6. This CDR3 spans 17 amino acids. CDR3 sequence reads: CASSLAPGLAETGELFF. CDR3 nucleotide sequence: TGTGCCAGCAGCTTGGCTCCGGGACTAGCGGAGACCGGGGAGCTGTTTTTT.

The chain combines TRBV9 with TRBJ2-2, with 9 bases lining up with TRBD2. The CDR3 consists of 15 residues. V shed 4 bases and J 7 bases; nucleotides not matched to a gene: 8. The germline V gene encodes CDR1 SGDLS and CDR2 YYNGEE. In DNA, the CDR3 is TGTGCCAGCAGCATTAGCGGGAGTATTAGCGGGGAGCTGTTTTTT. It encodes CASSISGSISGELFF.

This clone was counted between two and nine times. CDR3 nucleotides: TGTGCCAGCAGCTTGCGGCTAGCGGGAGGGAGTGATGAGCAGTTCTTC. Translated: CASSLRLAGGSDEQFF. The rearrangement joins TRBV5-4 to TRBJ2-1; 12 bases are shared with TRBD2. Germline-derived CDR1 and CDR2 are SGHNT and YYREEE (reference sequence). CDR3 length: 16 amino acids. The V segment lost 1 base and the J segment 8 bases; nucleotides outside the gene matches: 7.

The rearrangement links TRBV2 to TRBJ1-3, with a tentative D call TRBD1 (6 bases). Germline V CDR1 and CDR2: SNHLY, FYNNEI. Trimming took 7 bases from V and 0 from J, leaving 10 bases between them. The CDR3 consists of 14 residues. The chain's CDR3 is CASTGDGSGNTIYF. DNA for the CDR3: TGTGCCAGCACAGGGGACGGCTCTGGAAACACCATATATTTT.

The chain has TRBV7-2 and TRBJ1-1; D might be TRBD1 (5 bases). V lost 6 bases, J lost 0 bases, and 8 bases lay in between. The length of the CDR3 is 13 residues. Per the germline V gene, CDR1 is SGHTA and CDR2 is FQGNSA. CDR3 residues: CASREDMNTEAFF. CDR3 DNA sequence: TGTGCCAGCAGAGAGGACATGAACACTGAAGCTTTCTTT. The full variable domain, with the rest looked up from reference TRBV7-2 and TRBJ1-1, is GAGVSQSPSNKVTEKGKDVELRCDPISGHTALYWYRQSLGQGLEFLIYFQGNSAPDKSGLPSDRFSAERTGGSVSTLTIQRTQQEDSAVYLCASREDMNTEAFFGQGTRLTVV.

The genes are TRBV27 and TRBJ1-1; no clear D. Between the trimmed V and J ends, which lost 5 bases and 1 base, there was a span of 8 bases. Germline V gene lookup returns CDR1 MNHEY and CDR2 SMNVEV (reference sequence). The CDR3 sequence is 13 residues long. For the CDR3, the DNA is TGTGCCAGCAGTCTGCGGAGGAACACTGAAGCTTTCTTT. Translation gives CASSLRRNTEAFF.

Concerning this clone: Within the sample, other DNA sequences also encode this same CDR3. The V gene is TRBV19, the J gene TRBJ1-2; D remains ambiguous. The CDR3 totals 14 residues. Trimming left V 3 bases short and J 2 bases short, with 10 bases between. Germline loops: CDR1 LNHDA, CDR2 SQIVND (reference sequence). CDR3 sequence reads: CASSIPGGNYGYTF. The CDR3, as DNA: TGTGCCAGTAGTATCCCGGGAGGGAACTATGGCTACACCTTC.

This sequence joins TRBV19 and TRBJ2-3, with a possible D match to TRBD1 (5 bases). The CDR3 is 13 residues long. Germline V gives CDR1 LNHDA, CDR2 SQIVND (reference sequence). V shed 6 bases and J shed 2 bases, with 9 bases lying between them. CDR3 in DNA: TGTGCCAGTAGGAGACAGTACACAGATACGCAGTATTTT. Its protein is CASRRQYTDTQYF.

The chain carries TRBV9 and TRBJ2-5, with D possibly being TRBD2 (6 bases). The CDR3 sequence is 13 residues long. V lost 2 bases to trimming and J lost 4 bases, with 9 bases between them. Looked up from germline, CDR1 is SGDLS and CDR2 is YYNGEE. For the CDR3, the DNA is TGTGCCAGCAGCGTTGGAGCGGGAGAGACCCAGTACTTC. The encoded protein is CASSVGAGETQYF. The variable domain in full, completed from reference TRBV9 and TRBJ2-5, reads DSGVTQTPKHLITATGQRVTLRCSPRSGDLSVYWYQQSLDQGLQFLIQYYNGEERAKGNILERFSAQQFPDLHSELNLSSLELGDSALYFCASSVGAGETQYFGPGTRLLVL.